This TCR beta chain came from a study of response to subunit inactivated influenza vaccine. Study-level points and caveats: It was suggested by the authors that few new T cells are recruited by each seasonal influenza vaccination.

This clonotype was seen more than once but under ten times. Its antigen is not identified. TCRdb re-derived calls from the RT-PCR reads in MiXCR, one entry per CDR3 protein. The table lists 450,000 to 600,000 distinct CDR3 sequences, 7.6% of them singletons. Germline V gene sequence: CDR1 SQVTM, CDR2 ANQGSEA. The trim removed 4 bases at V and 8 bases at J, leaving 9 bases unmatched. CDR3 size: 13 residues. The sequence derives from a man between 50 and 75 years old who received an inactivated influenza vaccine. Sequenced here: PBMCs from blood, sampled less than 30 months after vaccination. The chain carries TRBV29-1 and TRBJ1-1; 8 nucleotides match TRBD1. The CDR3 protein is CSVGTGNLREAFF. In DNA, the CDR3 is TGCAGCGTTGGGACAGGGAACTTGAGAGAAGCTTTCTTT.